The rows below give T cell receptor beta chains drawn from one sample of a study of yellow fever vaccine responses in identical twins. TCRdb processed the RT-PCR reads anew with MiXCR; each CDR3 protein has one entry. The data show a few thousand distinct CDR3 sequences, with 60% to 80% seen just once and 2% to 3% held by the top ten. Specimen: T cells from blood (PBMCs), unsorted or a sorted subset (not recorded which), collected before or after yellow fever vaccination (not recorded which). The source is a woman in her late teens or twenties who received the yellow fever vaccine. The CDR3 runs from the conserved cysteine through the conserved F or W. D genes are given only for firm matches. A clone size is listed for some rows: how often the clone was seen (once, few, many), or a class if it is expanded.

clone_size | j_call | v_call | d_call | cdr3_aa | cdr3_nt
. | TRBJ2-2 | TRBV6-1 | . | CASSHSTANTGELFF | TGTGCCAGCAGCCACAGTACGGCGAACACCGGGGAGCTGTTTTTT
. | TRBJ1-1 | TRBV29-1 | . | CSALTVNTEAFF | TGCAGCGCTCTGACAGTCAACACTGAAGCTTTCTTT
. | TRBJ1-1 | TRBV29-1 | . | CSVQRGIMNTEAFF | TGCAGCGTCCAAAGGGGGATCATGAACACTGAAGCTTTCTTT
. | TRBJ2-7 | TRBV7-7 | . | CASSKQENSYEQYF | TGTGCCAGCAGCAAACAGGAAAACTCCTACGAGCAGTACTTC
. | TRBJ1-1 | TRBV20-1 | . | CSAKRLGGGRMSTEAFF | TGCAGTGCTAAACGGCTTGGGGGTGGTAGAATGAGCACTGAAGCTTTCTTT
. | TRBJ1-1 | TRBV4-1 | TRBD1 | CASSQTDRISEAFF | TGCGCCAGCAGCCAAACGGACAGGATAAGTGAAGCTTTCTTT
few | TRBJ1-2 | TRBV10-3 | . | CAITEGTERGYTF | TGTGCCATCACCGAAGGGACGGAGCGGGGCTACACCTTC
once | TRBJ1-2 | TRBV2 | TRBD1 | CARRTGGGYTF | TGTGCCAGACGGACAGGGGGTGGCTACACCTTC
. | TRBJ2-1 | TRBV7-3 | . | CASSHIGVWEEGNEQFF | TGTGCCAGCAGCCATATCGGGGTGTGGGAGGAGGGGAATGAGCAGTTCTTC
. | TRBJ2-3 | TRBV13 | . | CASSLKGQITDTQYF | TGTGCCAGCAGCCTTAAAGGGCAGATCACAGATACGCAGTATTTT
. | TRBJ2-1 | TRBV2 | TRBD2 | CASSESGMAYNEQFF | TGTGCCAGCAGTGAAAGCGGGATGGCTTACAATGAGCAGTTCTTC
. | TRBJ2-1 | TRBV20-1 | . | CSASARARNEQFF | TGCAGTGCTAGTGCACGGGCCCGCAATGAGCAGTTCTTC
. | TRBJ1-2 | TRBV4-3 | . | CASSQDSVDSANYGYTF | TGCGCCAGCAGCCAAGATTCAGTCGACTCTGCTAACTATGGCTACACCTTC
. | TRBJ2-7 | TRBV4-3 | . | CASSQVRGSPYEQYF | TGCGCCAGCAGCCAAGTTAGGGGGAGCCCATACGAGCAGTACTTC
few | TRBJ2-5 | TRBV7-6 | . | CASSSTTAQETQYF | TGTGCCAGCAGCTCCACGACTGCGCAAGAGACCCAGTACTTC
few | TRBJ2-2 | TRBV10-1 | TRBD2 | CASSESGMNTGELFF | TGCGCCAGCAGTGAAAGCGGGATGAACACCGGGGAGCTGTTTTTT
. | TRBJ2-1 | TRBV28 | . | CASSSSPRYNEQFF | TGTGCCAGCAGCTCATCGCCCCGCTACAATGAGCAGTTCTTC